A selection of T cell receptor beta chains follows, all from one sample in a study of T cell repertoires in breast cancer. TCRdb reanalysed the emulsion pairing reads using MiXCR and keeps one entry per CDR3 protein. The sample holds tens of thousands of distinct CDR3 sequences, roughly 42% seen once. Material: CD8+ T cells. The receptors were gathered from a pool of human donors with breast cancer or a healthy control (not recorded which). The CDR3 runs from the conserved cysteine through the conserved F or W. D genes are given only for firm matches. Part of the rows lack a size; the others show once, few, many or a class for expanded clones.

TRBV4-1	13	few	TRBJ1-1	NA	CASSQVWGTEAFF	TGCGCCAGCAGCCAAGTCTGGGGCACTGAAGCTTTCTTT
TRBV2	15	NA	TRBJ2-1	TRBD1	CASSRDRGSVNEQFF	TGTGCCAGCAGCCGGGACAGGGGTTCAGTGAATGAGCAGTTCTTC
TRBV28	15	many	TRBJ2-7	TRBD1	CASTAPDRRTYEQYF	TGTGCCAGCACCGCCCCGGACAGGAGGACCTACGAGCAGTACTTC
TRBV7-3	13	NA	TRBJ2-3	TRBD2	CASSLGGRDTQYF	TGTGCCAGCAGCTTAGGCGGGAGGGATACGCAGTATTTT
TRBV15	14	few	TRBJ1-2	NA	CATSSAALGYGYTF	TGTGCCACCAGCAGTGCCGCTCTCGGCTATGGCTACACCTTC
TRBV20-1	15	NA	TRBJ2-1	NA	CSAREIKGGVGEQFF	TGCAGTGCTAGAGAGATCAAGGGTGGGGTGGGTGAGCAGTTCTTC
TRBV2	16	NA	TRBJ2-3	TRBD2	CASSESSGGVTDTQYF	TGTGCCAGCAGTGAAAGTAGCGGGGGTGTTACAGATACGCAGTATTTT
TRBV7-2	13	few	TRBJ2-7	TRBD2	CASTPGGSYEQYF	TGTGCCAGCACCCCGGGCGGGAGTTACGAGCAGTACTTC
TRBV19	15	NA	TRBJ2-1	NA	CASSTPKAVYNEQFF	TGTGCCAGTAGTACCCCTAAGGCGGTTTACAATGAGCAGTTCTTC
TRBV3-1	12	NA	TRBJ1-2	NA	CASSQTGEGYTF	TGTGCCAGCAGCCAAACCGGGGAGGGCTACACCTTC
TRBV13	13	NA	TRBJ1-1	TRBD1	CASSSGAGGEAFF	TGTGCCAGCAGCTCCGGGGCAGGGGGTGAAGCTTTCTTT
TRBV19	15	NA	TRBJ2-5	TRBD2	CASSPTGTSQETQYF	TGTGCCAGTAGTCCGACCGGGACTAGTCAAGAGACCCAGTACTTC
TRBV7-9	13	NA	TRBJ1-5	NA	CASSEGGNQPQHF	TGTGCCAGCAGCGAAGGAGGCAATCAGCCCCAGCATTTT
TRBV19	15	NA	TRBJ2-1	TRBD1	CASSADRGFLNEQFF	TGTGCCAGTAGTGCGGACAGGGGGTTTCTGAATGAGCAGTTCTTC
TRBV2	14	once	TRBJ2-3	NA	CASGSATSTDTQYF	TGTGCCAGCGGGAGTGCGACAAGCACAGATACGCAGTATTTT
TRBV20-1	14	many	TRBJ1-3	TRBD1	CSAPGQFSGNTIYF	TGCAGTGCCCCGGGACAGTTCTCTGGAAACACCATATATTTT
TRBV19	16	NA	TRBJ2-3	TRBD2	CASSFGVAGITDTQYF	TGTGCCAGTAGCTTCGGTGTAGCGGGGATCACAGATACGCAGTATTTT
TRBV30	14	NA	TRBJ2-4	TRBD1	CAWNLRTGMDIQYF	TGTGCCTGGAATCTTAGGACAGGGATGGACATTCAGTACTTC
TRBV2	17	few	TRBJ1-1	TRBD1	CASSGVPSRTGAPEAFF	TGTGCCAGCAGTGGGGTACCTTCACGGACAGGGGCTCCTGAAGCTTTCTTT
TRBV7-2	13	NA	TRBJ2-7	NA	CASSFDHSYEQYF	TGTGCCAGCAGCTTTGACCACTCCTACGAGCAGTACTTC
TRBV18	14	NA	TRBJ2-2	NA	CASSPLEGSGELFF	TGTGCCAGCTCACCCCTCGAAGGGTCCGGGGAGCTGTTTTTT
TRBV6-1	15	NA	TRBJ2-1	TRBD2	CASSEDSGGHNEQFF	TGTGCCAGCAGTGAAGACAGCGGGGGACACAATGAGCAGTTCTTC
TRBV20-1	15	many	TRBJ2-1	TRBD2	CSARTSGESYNEQFF	TGCAGTGCTAGAACTAGCGGGGAGTCCTACAATGAGCAGTTCTTC
TRBV5-1	14	NA	TRBJ2-5	NA	CASSLQGDEETQYF	TGCGCCAGCAGCTTGCAGGGAGATGAAGAGACCCAGTACTTC
TRBV9	15	NA	TRBJ1-5	NA	CASSRGGLSNQPQHF	TGTGCCAGCAGCAGAGGGGGGCTTAGCAATCAGCCCCAGCATTTT
TRBV19	16	few	TRBJ1-5	TRBD1	CASSDRSTGDHQPQHF	TGTGCCAGTAGTGACAGATCGACAGGGGATCATCAGCCCCAGCATTTT